One T cell receptor beta chain is described in this entry. V was cut by 0 bases and J by 3 bases, with 11 bases left in between. The CDR3 spans 15 residues. CDR1 and CDR2 (germline): SGHNT, YYREEE (reference sequence). This sample was included in a study of cytomegalovirus exposure and HLA in healthy donors. PCR primers comprised 60 Vbeta and 13 Jbeta primers. TCRdb's copy holds only in-frame clones and misses some; the assay was immunoSEQ multiplex PCR. In all, the sample yields roughly 100,000 clones. Sequenced sample: PBMCs. This TCR derives from a man aged 45-65 years in good health and CMV-seronegative. The V and J genes are TRBV5-4 and TRBJ2-3; D possibly corresponds to TRBD2 (6 bases). CDR3: CASSLVNGGTDTQYF. For the CDR3, the DNA is TGTGCCAGCAGCTTGGTTAACGGGGGAACAGATACGCAGTATTTT. The variable domain in full, with the rest retrieved from reference TRBV5-4 and TRBJ2-3, is ETGVTQSPTHLIKTRGQQVTLRCSSQSGHNTVSWYQQALGQGPQFIFQYYREEENGRGNFPPRFSGLQFPNYSSELNVNALELDDSALYLCASSLVNGGTDTQYFGPGTRLTVL.